This TCR beta chain was profiled in a study of technical replicates of blood from several donors (dated by TCRdb to 2017 to 2019). Its CDR3 holds 14 amino acids, cysteine through phenylalanine. The entry retains the CDR3 DNA only, 42 bases that are in frame from base 1. V is pared back by 5 bases and J by 0 bases, with 10 bases lying between the germline termini. Taken from the germline V gene (reference sequence), the CDR1 and CDR2 loops are SEHNR and FQNEAQ. This clone was observed a handful of times. Its antigen target is currently unknown. No base quality information exists; no much larger clone differs at one position. Library construction relied on the immunoSEQ multiplex PCR assay. TCRdb retrieved this table from immuneACCESS and kept in-frame rearrangements only. Not all clones are present; in checked studies, unresolved V genes account for under half, and no reason is known for the remainder. In all, the sample holds some 74,000 clones, and 89% of those were seen once. 0.41% of the sample belongs to the ten largest clones.

The rearranged segments are TRBV7-9 and TRBJ1-1, and the D gene may be TRBD1, 6 bases matching. What was sequenced was T cells isolated from PBMCs. The sequence derives from a human donor in good health. The nucleotide sequence reads TGTGCCAGCAGCACACAGGGCGTGAACACTGAAGCTTTCTTT. Translated, this gives CASSTQGVNTEAFF. The entire variable domain, with the stretches around the CDR3 drawn from the reference TRBV7-9 and TRBJ1-1 proteins, is DTGVSQNPRHKITKRGQNVTFRCDPISEHNRLYWYRQTLGQGPEFLTYFQNEAQLEKSRLLSDRFSAERPKGSFSTLEIQRTEQGDSAMYLCASSTQGVNTEAFFGQGTRLTVV.